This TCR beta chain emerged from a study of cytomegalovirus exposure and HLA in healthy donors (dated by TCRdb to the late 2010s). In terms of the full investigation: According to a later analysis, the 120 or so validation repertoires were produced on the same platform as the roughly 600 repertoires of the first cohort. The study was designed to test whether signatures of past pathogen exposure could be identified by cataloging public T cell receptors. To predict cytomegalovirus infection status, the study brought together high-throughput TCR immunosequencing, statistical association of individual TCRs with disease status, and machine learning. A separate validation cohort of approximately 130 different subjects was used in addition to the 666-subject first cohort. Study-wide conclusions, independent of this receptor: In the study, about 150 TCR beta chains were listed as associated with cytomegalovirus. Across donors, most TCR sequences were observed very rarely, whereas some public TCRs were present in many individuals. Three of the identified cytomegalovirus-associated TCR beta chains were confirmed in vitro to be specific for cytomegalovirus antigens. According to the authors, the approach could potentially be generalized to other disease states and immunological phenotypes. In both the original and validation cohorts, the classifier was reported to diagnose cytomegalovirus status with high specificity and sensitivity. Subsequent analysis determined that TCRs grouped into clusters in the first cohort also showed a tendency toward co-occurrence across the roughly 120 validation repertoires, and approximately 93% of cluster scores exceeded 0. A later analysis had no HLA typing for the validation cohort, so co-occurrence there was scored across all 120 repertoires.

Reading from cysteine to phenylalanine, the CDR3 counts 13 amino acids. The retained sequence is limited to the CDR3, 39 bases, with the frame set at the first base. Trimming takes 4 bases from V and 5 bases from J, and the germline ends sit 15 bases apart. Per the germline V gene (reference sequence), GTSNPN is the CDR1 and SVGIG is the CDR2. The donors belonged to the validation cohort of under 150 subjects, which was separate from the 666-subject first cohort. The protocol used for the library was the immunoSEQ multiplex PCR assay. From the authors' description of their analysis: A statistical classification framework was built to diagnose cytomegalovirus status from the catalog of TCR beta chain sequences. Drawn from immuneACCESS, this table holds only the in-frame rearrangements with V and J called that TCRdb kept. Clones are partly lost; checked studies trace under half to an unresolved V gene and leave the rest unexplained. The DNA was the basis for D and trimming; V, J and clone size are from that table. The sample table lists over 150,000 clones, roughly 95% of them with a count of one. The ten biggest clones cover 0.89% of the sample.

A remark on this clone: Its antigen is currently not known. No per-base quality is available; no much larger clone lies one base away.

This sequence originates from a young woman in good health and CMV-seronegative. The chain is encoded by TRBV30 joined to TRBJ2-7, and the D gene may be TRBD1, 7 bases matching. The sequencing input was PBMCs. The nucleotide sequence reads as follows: TGTGCCTGGACGGGGGACAGCACCAACGAGCAGTACTTC. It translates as CAWTGDSTNEQYF.